The rows below give T cell receptor beta chains drawn from one sample of a study of blood T cell repertoires in COVID-19. The protocol was immunoSEQ multiplex PCR, while the TCRdb copy is restricted to in-frame clones and leaves out a portion. The sample yields 300,000 to 450,000 clones, more than 80% seen once. The sequenced material came from PBMCs or T cells enriched from blood (not recorded which). The receptor set was obtained from a man between 18 and 29 years old who had recovered from COVID-19. The CDR3 runs from the conserved cysteine through the conserved F or W.

j_call: TRBJ1-2
v_call: TRBV28
cdr3_aa: CASSLQDRGYTF

j_call: TRBJ2-5
v_call: TRBV28
cdr3_aa: CASSSRLAGGGETQYF

j_call: TRBJ2-5
v_call: TRBV12-5
cdr3_aa: CASGLSGGSVTQYF

j_call: TRBJ2-5
v_call: TRBV4-3
cdr3_aa: CASSQEAGGRETQYF

j_call: TRBJ2-7
v_call: TRBV11-2
cdr3_aa: CASSFYTDPRGEQYF

j_call: TRBJ2-2
v_call: TRBV19
cdr3_aa: CASSPGTGGTGELFF

j_call: TRBJ2-7
v_call: TRBV30
cdr3_aa: CAWSLGGGNNEQYF

j_call: TRBJ2-1
v_call: TRBV7-9
cdr3_aa: CASSLAGGEQFF

j_call: TRBJ2-5
v_call: TRBV10-3
cdr3_aa: CASNSGSQETQYF

j_call: TRBJ2-2
v_call: TRBV4-2
cdr3_aa: CASSQARGAANTGELFF

j_call: TRBJ2-1
v_call: TRBV9
cdr3_aa: CASSLPGQANNEQFF

j_call: TRBJ2-1
v_call: TRBV29-1
cdr3_aa: CSVEGLAGANEQFF

j_call: TRBJ2-7
v_call: TRBV3-1/TRBV3-2
cdr3_aa: CASSQERLAGPYEQYF

j_call: TRBJ1-2
v_call: TRBV28
cdr3_aa: CASFGTAYGYTF

j_call: TRBJ1-5
v_call: TRBV6-5
cdr3_aa: CASSYYGVGGQPQHF

j_call: TRBJ1-1
v_call: TRBV6-5
cdr3_aa: CASSTPGTGKAFF

j_call: TRBJ1-5
v_call: TRBV29-1
cdr3_aa: CSVETGGIDQPQHF

j_call: TRBJ2-7
v_call: TRBV2
cdr3_aa: CASSPGTSGYEQYF

j_call: TRBJ1-4
v_call: TRBV2
cdr3_aa: CASDMSQGWSEKLFF

j_call: TRBJ1-2
v_call: TRBV3-1/TRBV3-2
cdr3_aa: CASSPRGQGNNYGYTF

j_call: TRBJ1-2
v_call: TRBV2
cdr3_aa: CASSEALGQGHGYTF

j_call: TRBJ1-1
v_call: TRBV7-9
cdr3_aa: CASSLNEATEAFF

j_call: TRBJ2-5
v_call: TRBV19
cdr3_aa: CASKSRQETQYF

j_call: TRBJ2-2
v_call: TRBV7-9
cdr3_aa: CASSLDRLQTGTGELFF

j_call: TRBJ2-2
v_call: TRBV5-6
cdr3_aa: CASHQDSRTGELFF

j_call: TRBJ2-5
v_call: TRBV19
cdr3_aa: CASSTHQTQYF

j_call: TRBJ2-1
v_call: TRBV5-4
cdr3_aa: CASSFRGQGYNEQFF

j_call: TRBJ1-5
v_call: TRBV7-9
cdr3_aa: CASSSSTGNQPQHF

j_call: TRBJ2-7
v_call: TRBV7-6
cdr3_aa: CASSLGDRTYEQYF

j_call: TRBJ1-5
v_call: TRBV7-2
cdr3_aa: CASSLAVAGVDSNQPQHF

j_call: TRBJ1-2
v_call: TRBV6-5
cdr3_aa: CASSYSRTGVDGYTF

j_call: TRBJ2-4
v_call: TRBV18
cdr3_aa: CASSPPTGTQLGKNIQYF

j_call: TRBJ1-4
v_call: TRBV7-9
cdr3_aa: CASSSRRTKQGTNEKLFF

j_call: TRBJ2-1
v_call: TRBV29-1
cdr3_aa: CSVELYRGGNEQFF

j_call: TRBJ1-3
v_call: TRBV19
cdr3_aa: CATTDSSGNTIYF

j_call: TRBJ2-3
v_call: TRBV7-2
cdr3_aa: CAIGTSGTILTDTQYF

j_call: TRBJ1-1
v_call: TRBV7-9
cdr3_aa: CASSQQGNIGNTEAFF

j_call: TRBJ2-2
v_call: TRBV2
cdr3_aa: CASRRTSRPPDRRNTGELFF

j_call: TRBJ2-2
v_call: TRBV11-3
cdr3_aa: CASSPTGVWANTGELFF

j_call: TRBJ2-7
v_call: TRBV9
cdr3_aa: CASSVAPGQGADEQYF

j_call: TRBJ2-3
v_call: TRBV7-9
cdr3_aa: CASSLHLTSTDTQYF

j_call: TRBJ1-6
v_call: TRBV27
cdr3_aa: CASRKLGTGTDNSPLHF

j_call: TRBJ1-1
v_call: TRBV18
cdr3_aa: CASSPQPGEAFF

j_call: TRBJ1-1
v_call: TRBV6-5
cdr3_aa: CASTLRRGDTEAFF

j_call: TRBJ1-1
v_call: TRBV19
cdr3_aa: CASSIDLGQLNTEAFF

j_call: TRBJ1-2
v_call: TRBV7-2
cdr3_aa: CASSTGGYNYGYTF

j_call: TRBJ1-2
v_call: TRBV3-1/TRBV3-2
cdr3_aa: CASSHHSGLGHTF

j_call: TRBJ2-7
v_call: TRBV19
cdr3_aa: CASSTLRGGYEQYF

j_call: TRBJ2-7
v_call: TRBV21-1
cdr3_aa: CASSNRGSGTYEQYF

j_call: TRBJ1-4
v_call: TRBV12-3/TRBV12-4
cdr3_aa: CASSLETGEKLFF

j_call: TRBJ2-3
v_call: TRBV5-8
cdr3_aa: CASSLRANTQYF

j_call: TRBJ1-2
v_call: TRBV11-2
cdr3_aa: CASSLRDSPLYGYTF

j_call: TRBJ1-2
v_call: TRBV11-2
cdr3_aa: CASSLVMDIRYGYTF

j_call: TRBJ2-1
v_call: TRBV11-2
cdr3_aa: CASSGTGVPNEQFF

j_call: TRBJ2-1
v_call: TRBV6-2/TRBV6-3
cdr3_aa: CASSYSGLAKQFF

j_call: TRBJ2-3
v_call: TRBV6-4
cdr3_aa: CASREGGLATDTQYF

j_call: TRBJ2-7
v_call: TRBV12-3/TRBV12-4
cdr3_aa: CASSFSDPREQYF

j_call: TRBJ2-1
v_call: TRBV18
cdr3_aa: CASFTSGVQDEQFF

j_call: TRBJ2-1
v_call: TRBV28
cdr3_aa: CASSFLAGGYNEQFF

j_call: TRBJ1-1
v_call: TRBV5-6
cdr3_aa: CASSWGDRGHTEAFF